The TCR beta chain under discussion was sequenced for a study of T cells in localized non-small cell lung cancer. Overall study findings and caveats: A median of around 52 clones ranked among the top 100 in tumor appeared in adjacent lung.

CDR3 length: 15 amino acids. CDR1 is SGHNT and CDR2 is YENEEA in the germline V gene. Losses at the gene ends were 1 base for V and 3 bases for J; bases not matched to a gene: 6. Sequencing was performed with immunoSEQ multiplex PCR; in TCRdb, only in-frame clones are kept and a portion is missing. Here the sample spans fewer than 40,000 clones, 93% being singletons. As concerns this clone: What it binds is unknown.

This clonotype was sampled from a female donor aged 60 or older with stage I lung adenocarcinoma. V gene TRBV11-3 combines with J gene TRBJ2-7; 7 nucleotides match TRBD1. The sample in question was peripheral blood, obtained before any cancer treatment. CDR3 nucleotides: TGTGCCAGCAGCTTAGCGGCAGGGGGACGCTACGAGCAGTACTTC. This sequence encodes CASSLAAGGRYEQYF.